The following is a T cell receptor (beta chain) sequence with its context. This clonotype was detected ten times or more. The antigen it binds to is not known. Per-base qualities were not stored, and no clone one base away is much larger. Libraries from unsorted PBMCs were made from 2 million PBMCs kept in RNAlater at -80 degrees C until RNA extraction. PBMCs were separated from peripheral blood using Ficoll-Hypaque density gradient centrifugation and then cryopreserved in liquid nitrogen. This sample stems from a study of neurological immune-mediated disorders (dated by TCRdb to the late 2010s). The study in broad terms: Peripheral blood TCR-beta repertoires from HTLV-I-associated myelopathy (HAM/TSP) patients, multiple sclerosis patients and healthy controls were compared by UMI-based sequencing. Longitudinal samples, technical triplicates and paired sorted CD4+ and CD8+ T-cell subsets, alongside PBMC samples, were included among the roughly 100 TCR-beta libraries. The cohort comprised roughly 70 subjects: approximately 15 HAM/TSP patients, 34 multiple sclerosis patients and some 20 healthy controls. The investigation overall reported the following: Expanded clones from different subjects shared no identical CDR3 amino acid sequences, which suggests that TCR-beta repertoires were private in all groups. TCR clonal expansion was greatest in HAM/TSP patients and smallest in MS patients, who ranked below even healthy controls.

To synthesize cDNA, template-switch 5'RACE was performed with a primer carrying a 10-nucleotide random unique molecular identifier so that each TCR transcript was tagged. Each sequencing run produced over 160 million TCR-beta sequences covering 15-18 subjects. The RNeasy kit was used for extraction of total RNA. The KAPA Real-time Library Amplification kit was used to amplify TCR-beta VDJ regions with primers targeting the TCR constant region and the 5'RACE anchor. Sample indexes and Illumina adaptors were added in a first PCR, after which library yield was increased in a second PCR. After purification with Ampure beads, the TCR product of roughly 650 bp was size-selected on a 2% E-gel SizeSelection system. Library quality was checked on a Bioanalyzer, concentration was measured with Qubit, and libraries were quantified with the Kapa Library Quantification kit before pooling. An Illumina HiSeq 2500 was used to sequence the libraries paired-end at 2 x 150 bp. To increase sequence diversity, about 23-32% phiX was spiked into each library pool. The study's processing was this. Quality-filtered reads were processed with the UMI-based MiGEC pipeline, which removed over 75% of raw TCR sequences during error correction. VDJ genes were aligned to IMGT germline references, and clonotypes were defined by unique CDR3 amino acid sequence plus V-J genes. Clonal expansion, Shannon diversity, and CDR3 relatedness (CalcPairwiseDistances, ClusterSamples) were evaluated with VDJtools, and phylogenetic trees were built with CLCbio workbench. Clones with at least 8 unique UMIs were defined as expanded, with this threshold being based on coefficient-of-variation modelling across technical triplicates. Starting from the raw public reads, TCRdb applied fastp trimming at Q25, assembled clones with MiXCR and retained in-frame beta chains. Each entry merges the rows of one CDR3 protein and shows their most common DNA and genes. TCRdb's processing, not the authors', yielded these V and J calls. The sample contains tens of thousands of distinct CDR3 sequences, more than 9.5% of them found a single time. The ten largest account for about 10% of the sample.

CDR1 and CDR2 are read off the germline V gene as SGHRS and YFSETQ. V and J are trimmed by 0 bases and 8 bases, and the gene matches miss 9 bases of the junction. The CDR3 covers 17 residues, taking in both the cysteine and the phenylalanine. CDR3 DNA only is kept here, 51 bases in frame from base 1. The rearrangement joined TRBV5-1 to TRBJ2-1, with 12 bases in between that match TRBD2. Specimen: PBMCs. This TCR derives from a woman aged 55-70 years with HTLV-1-associated myelopathy (HAM/TSP). CDR3 sequence: CASSLGASGRANYEQFF. Here is the DNA: TGCGCCAGCAGCTTGGGGGCTAGCGGGAGGGCCAACTATGAGCAGTTCTTC.